The 24 T cell receptor beta chains below come from one sample, sequenced in a study of blood T cell repertoires in COVID-19. The data were produced by immunoSEQ multiplex PCR, yet TCRdb's version contains in-frame clones alone and is incomplete. The sample consists of approximately 110,000 clones, 80% to 90% of them appearing once. The sequencing sample was made of peripheral blood. Receptors were obtained from a man aged 40-49 years with acute or convalescent COVID-19.

DNA of the CDR3: TGTGCCAGCAGCTCTTTTCTAGCAGATACGCAGTATTTT. The encoded protein is CASSSFLADTQYF. The chain employs TRBV5-4 and TRBJ2-3; no clear D. The ends were cut back, 3 bases at V and 4 bases at J, with 9 bases in the middle. The germline gives CDR1 SGHNT, CDR2 YYREEE (reference sequence). The CDR3 length is 13 residues.

The V and J genes are TRBV25-1 and TRBJ1-2, with D unclear. V lost 1 base to trimming and J lost 6 bases, with 15 bases between them. The CDR3 is 15 residues long. Germline V gene lookup returns CDR1 MGHDK and CDR2 SYGVNS. CDR3 amino acids: CASSEFSAERDGYTF. In nucleotides, the CDR3 is TGTGCCAGCAGTGAATTCTCTGCAGAGAGGGATGGCTACACCTTC.

This rearrangement joins TRBV9 to TRBJ2-2; no reliable D call. V lost 4 bases and J lost 0, with 13 bases in between. Germline CDR1 reads SGDLS; CDR2 reads YYNGEE. The CDR3 runs 16 residues. The CDR3 loop is CASSFREVPNTGELFF. The CDR3 bases are TGTGCCAGCAGCTTCCGAGAGGTCCCGAACACCGGGGAGCTGTTTTTT.

A few counts support this clone. The V and J genes are TRBV21-1 and TRBJ2-7; the listed D gene, TRBD1, was not tested against the DNA. TRBV21-1 is tagged as a pseudogene. CDR3 size: 16 residues. CDR3 bases: TGTGCCAGCAGCAAAGAGGGGCCCAAATCTTCCTACGAGCAGTACTTC. This encodes CASSKEGPKSSYEQYF.

DNA of the CDR3: TGTGCCAGCAGTTACGACTTGCGGGAGGGAACTGAAGCTTTCTTT. Its protein is CASSYDLREGTEAFF. The chain recombines TRBV6-5 with TRBJ1-1; D uncertain. Germline V gene lookup returns CDR1 MNHEY and CDR2 SVGAGI. The CDR3 is made up of 15 amino acids. The V and J ends lost 2 bases and 5 bases respectively, with 15 bases between them.

The J gene is TRBJ2-5, the V gene TRBV18; 9 bases are shared with TRBD1. The ends lost 2 bases at V and 2 bases at J; junction bases unmatched: 6. The CDR3 totals 16 residues. Germline V gene lookup returns CDR1 KGHSH and CDR2 LQKENI. CDR3 loop: CASSPATGTGQETQYF. As DNA, the CDR3 is TGTGCCAGCTCACCAGCTACCGGGACAGGGCAAGAGACCCAGTACTTC. Based on the CDR3 plus reference TRBV18 and TRBJ2-5, the full variable domain is NAGVMQNPRHLVRRRGQEARLRCSPMKGHSHVYWYRQLPEEGLKFMVYLQKENIIDESGMPKERFSAEFPKEGPSILRIQQVVRGDSAAYFCASSPATGTGQETQYFGPGTRLLVL.

The chain is built from TRBV4-3 and TRBJ1-2; possible D gene TRBD1, 5 bases. Germline values: CDR1 LGHNA, CDR2 YSLEER. Trimming took 1 base from V and 4 from J, leaving 19 bases between them. CDR3 length: 17 residues. The CDR3 spells CASSQGNSGQGLYGYTF. In DNA, the CDR3 is TGCGCCAGCAGCCAAGGGAATTCCGGGCAGGGCCTCTATGGCTACACCTTC.

The J gene is TRBJ1-6, the V gene TRBV5-6; unclear D gene. The length of the CDR3 is 15 residues. In germline, CDR1 is SGHDT, CDR2 YYEEEE. The V gene lost 2 bases and the J gene lost 5 bases, with 11 bases spanning the gap. The CDR3 reads CASSLSRLNNSPLHF. CDR3 DNA sequence: TGTGCCAGCAGCTTAAGCAGACTAAATAATTCACCCCTCCACTTT.

V gene TRBV13 combines with J gene TRBJ2-7, with TRBD1 as a possible D gene (5 bases). Germline V gene data show CDR1 as PRHDT and CDR2 as FYEKMQ (reference sequence). Trimming cost V 4 bases and J 3 bases, with 7 bases left between them. The CDR3 runs to 12 residues. Here the CDR3 DNA reads TGTGCCAGCAGCTGGCAGGGCTACGAGCAGTACTTC. Its protein is CASSWQGYEQYF.

The chain couples TRBV13 to TRBJ2-7, with 13 bases aligning to TRBD2. This CDR3 contains 15 residues. Germline trimming cut 6 bases from V and 7 bases from J; bases unmatched to any gene: 9. Germline V gives CDR1 PRHDT, CDR2 FYEKMQ (reference sequence). This chain's CDR3 is CASSPTSGGASEQYF. Written as DNA, the CDR3 is TGTGCCAGCAGTCCTACTAGCGGGGGGGCCTCGGAGCAGTACTTC.

The DNA of the CDR3 is TGTGCCAGCAGTTACTCGTGGGGGCCCACTGAAGCTTTCTTT. Its translation is CASSYSWGPTEAFF. The V call is TRBV6-5, the J call TRBJ1-1; a possible D gene is TRBD1 (6 bases). Germline loops: CDR1 MNHEY, CDR2 SVGAGI. The V end lost 0 bases, the J end lost 4 bases, and 9 bases lay between the germline ends. The CDR3 loop spans 14 amino acids.

V gene TRBV5-1 combines with J gene TRBJ2-4, with 9 bases fitting TRBD1. In germline, CDR1 is SGHRS, CDR2 YFSETQ. The CDR3 has 15 amino acids. V was pared by 4 bases and J by 5 bases, with 7 bases of the junction left unmatched. The CDR3 loop reads CASSAAGTGQNIQYF. CDR3 DNA: TGCGCCAGCAGCGCGGCCGGGACAGGGCAAAACATTCAGTACTTC.

The chain recombines TRBV7-6 with TRBJ2-7; 10 bases line up with TRBD2. V lost 6 bases to trimming and J lost 0 bases; unmatched junction nucleotides: 2. This CDR3 is built from 14 residues. CDR1 SGHVS and CDR2 FNYEAQ come from the germline V gene. The CDR3 loop reads CASSRTSGSYEQYF. CDR3 DNA sequence: TGTGCCAGCAGTCGGACTAGCGGCTCCTACGAGCAGTACTTC.

The J gene is TRBJ1-2, the V gene TRBV6-1; TRBD1 agrees at 8 bases. Germline CDR1 and CDR2: MNHNS and SASEGT. Losses at the gene ends were 3 bases for V and 8 bases for J; bases not matched to a gene: 5. This CDR3 region has 13 residues. CDR3 nucleotide sequence: TGTGCCAGCAGTGAGAGGCAGGGGGCGGGCTACACCTTC. This codes for CASSERQGAGYTF.

CDR3 coding DNA: TGTGCCAGCAGCTTAGGAGCGGGGGGGGAGACCCAGTACTTC. Its protein product is CASSLGAGGETQYF. The chain has TRBV11-3 and TRBJ2-5; 10 positions agree with TRBD2. The CDR3 has 14 amino acids. Per germline, CDR1 SGHNT and CDR2 YENEEA. The V segment lost 1 base and the J segment 5 bases; nucleotides outside the gene matches: 1.

The gene calls are TRBV5-4 and TRBJ2-1, with D perhaps matching TRBD2 (6 bases). There are 15 residues in the CDR3. Between the trimmed V and J ends, which lost 2 bases and 0 bases, there was a span of 9 bases. Germline lookup yields CDR1 SGHNT and CDR2 YYREEE (reference sequence). The CDR3 bases are TGTGCCAGCAGCTTCCGGGACTTCTCCTACAATGAGCAGTTCTTC. Translating gives CASSFRDFSYNEQFF.

This clone was picked up one time. The gene calls are TRBV5-1 and TRBJ2-7, with 9 bases identical to TRBD2. The CDR3 is made up of 14 amino acids. CDR1 is SGHRS, CDR2 YFSETQ, per germline. Trimming took 4 bases from V and 0 from J; bases not matched to a gene: 2. CDR3 residues: CASSISGSSYEQYF. CDR3 nucleotides: TGCGCCAGCAGCATTAGCGGGAGCTCCTACGAGCAGTACTTC.

The genes are TRBV5-4 and TRBJ2-3; D possibly corresponds to TRBD1 (6 bases). CDR1 is SGHNT, CDR2 YYREEE, per germline (reference sequence). The ends were cut back, 4 bases at V and 2 bases at J, with 8 bases in the middle. The CDR3 length is 13 residues. DNA of the CDR3: TGTGCCAGCAGCACAGGGTTCACAGATACGCAGTATTTT. This encodes CASSTGFTDTQYF. Full variable domain (outside the CDR3, taken from reference TRBV5-4 and TRBJ2-3): ETGVTQSPTHLIKTRGQQVTLRCSSQSGHNTVSWYQQALGQGPQFIFQYYREEENGRGNFPPRFSGLQFPNYSSELNVNALELDDSALYLCASSTGFTDTQYFGPGTRLTVL.

The chain uses TRBV19 and TRBJ2-2; TRBD2 might be the D (6 bases). V lost 10 bases and J lost 1, with 10 bases in between. This CDR3 contains 13 residues. The germline gives CDR1 LNHDA, CDR2 SQIVND (reference sequence). The CDR3, as DNA: TGTGCCACGCAGGAGGGGAACACCGGGGAGCTGTTTTTT. Translating gives CATQEGNTGELFF.

V is TRBV28 and J is TRBJ2-5, with 13 nucleotides matching TRBD2. The V segment lost 5 bases and the J segment 5 bases; nucleotides outside the gene matches: 5. The CDR3 totals 15 residues. Germline-derived CDR1 and CDR2 are MDHEN and SYDVKM. CDR3 in amino acids: CASSGLAGAGETQYF. The CDR3 coding sequence is TGTGCCAGCAGTGGACTAGCGGGAGCGGGGGAGACCCAGTACTTC.

The sample holds one count of this clone. The rearrangement uses TRBV7-9 and TRBJ2-2, with D maybe TRBD2 (5 bases). The CDR3 covers 14 residues. Germline CDR1 and CDR2: SEHNR and FQNEAQ (reference sequence). The ends were cut back, 1 base at V and 7 bases at J, with 10 bases in the middle. The CDR3 DNA is TGTGCCAGCAGCTTAGGATTGGGAGTCGGGGAGCTGTTTTTT. It codes for CASSLGLGVGELFF.

This clone was found a few times. The chain employs TRBV11-3 and TRBJ2-7; the match to TRBD1 covers 8 bases. The V gene's germline CDR1 is SGHNT and CDR2 YENEEA. V was clipped by 2 bases and J by 1 base; unmatched bases: 13. The CDR3 has 18 amino acids. The CDR3 sequence is CASSLCPPVDRVSYEQYF. Written as DNA, the CDR3 is TGTGCCAGCAGCTTATGCCCCCCCGTGGACAGGGTATCCTACGAGCAGTACTTC.

The J gene is TRBJ1-5, the V gene TRBV5-6; 7 bases align to TRBD1. CDR3 length: 14 amino acids. Trimming cost V 1 base and J 5 bases; bases outside gene matches: 3. Germline CDR1 reads SGHDT; CDR2 reads YYEEEE. CDR3 DNA: TGTGCCAGCAGCTTGACAGGGGCCCATCAGCCCCAGCATTTT. Protein product: CASSLTGAHQPQHF.

The table lists this clone with a few counts. The V call is TRBV11-2, the J call TRBJ1-3; D gene unclear. V was shortened by 8 bases and J by 0 bases, with 8 bases between the two germline ends. This CDR3 has 13 residues. CDR1 and CDR2 from the germline V gene are SGHAT and FQNNGV. The CDR3 region is CASEGSSGNTIYF. The DNA of the CDR3 is TGTGCCAGCGAGGGCTCCTCTGGAAACACCATATATTTT.